The source of this T cell receptor (beta chain) is a study of cytomegalovirus exposure and HLA in healthy donors. Germline trimming cut 6 bases from V and 5 bases from J; bases unmatched to any gene: 4. This CDR3 comprises 13 residues. Germline CDR1 MNHEY, CDR2 SVGAGI. Points from the study as a whole: Some TCR beta chains (164 of them) were listed as cytomegalovirus-associated. The study carried out a later analysis of TCR beta sequences. It associated some 17,000 of them with specific HLA alleles at a false discovery rate of 0.05.

Primers included in the PCR were 60 Vbeta and 13 Jbeta primers. Assay used: immunoSEQ multiplex PCR; TCRdb lists only in-frame clones, some missing. This table has around 190,000 clones, about four fifths appearing once. Comments on this clone: The antigen remains undetermined.

This rearrangement joins TRBV6-5 to TRBJ2-5, with 9 bases matching TRBD1. This TCR was sampled from a woman aged 30 to 39 in good health and CMV-seropositive. What was sequenced was PBMCs. CDR3 residues: CASSPTGGETQYF. The CDR3 DNA reads TGTGCCAGCAGCCCGACAGGGGGTGAGACCCAGTACTTC.